This T cell receptor (beta chain) was identified in a study of EBV T-cell therapy then PD-1 blockade in nasopharyngeal carcinoma. To note about this clone: Antigen specificity is unknown. One junction end does not reproduce the germline sequence, and a read error may be involved.

Treatment denoted: AdE1-LMPpoly-expanded autologous EBV-specific T-cell therapy followed by anti-PD-1 nivolumab. Measured with immunoSEQ multiplex PCR; TCRdb has only the in-frame clones, and not every one. The profile shows around 23,000 clones, approximately 87% of them singletons. The sequencing used CD8+ T cells from blood, collected at roughly day 60 from a patient whose treatment included autologous EBV-specific T cells and nivolumab. The receptor was isolated from a middle-aged man with nasopharyngeal carcinoma.

The CDR3 DNA follows: TGCGTCAGCAGCCAAGAGAGTAGCGGGCGCTACGAGCAGTACTTC. Translating it yields CVSSQESSGRYEQYF. V usage is TRBV4-3 and J usage is TRBJ2-7; 7 nucleotides agree with TRBD2. The germline V gene has CDR1 LGHNA and CDR2 YSLEER. The CDR3 sequence is 15 residues long.